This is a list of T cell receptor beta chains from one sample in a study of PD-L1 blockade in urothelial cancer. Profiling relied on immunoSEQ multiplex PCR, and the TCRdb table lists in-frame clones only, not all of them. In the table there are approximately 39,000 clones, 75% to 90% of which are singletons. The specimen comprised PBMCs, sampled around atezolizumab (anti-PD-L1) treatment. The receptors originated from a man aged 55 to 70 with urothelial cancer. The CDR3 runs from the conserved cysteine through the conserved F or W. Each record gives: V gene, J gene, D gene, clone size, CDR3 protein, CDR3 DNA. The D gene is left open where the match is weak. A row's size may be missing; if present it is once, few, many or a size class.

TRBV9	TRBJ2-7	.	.	CASSGGQGLGAEQYF	TGTGCCAGCAGCGGAGGGCAAGGACTCGGCGCCGAGCAGTACTTC
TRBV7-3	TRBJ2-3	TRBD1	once	CASSKGAVIDTQYF	TGTGCCAGCAGCAAGGGGGCCGTTATAGATACGCAGTATTTT
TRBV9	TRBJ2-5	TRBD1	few	CASSPQGQNQETQYF	TGTGCCAGCAGCCCCCAGGGACAGAACCAAGAGACCCAGTACTTC
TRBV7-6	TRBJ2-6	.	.	CASSLGAGASGANVLTF	TGTGCCAGCAGCTTAGGGGCAGGCGCCTCTGGGGCCAACGTCCTGACTTTC
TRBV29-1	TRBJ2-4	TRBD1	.	CSVGGQGSNIQYF	TGCAGCGTTGGGGGACAGGGGTCGAACATTCAGTACTTC
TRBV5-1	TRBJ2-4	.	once	CASSLAGISQGNIQYF	TGCGCCAGCAGCTTGGCAGGGATTAGCCAGGGAAACATTCAGTACTTC
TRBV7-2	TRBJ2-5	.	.	CASSSEAGAGALGETQYF	TGTGCCAGCAGCTCCGAGGCCGGGGCGGGGGCCCTTGGAGAGACCCAGTACTTC
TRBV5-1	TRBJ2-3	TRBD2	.	CASTQAGAGTDTQYF	TGCGCCAGCACCCAAGCGGGGGCCGGCACAGATACGCAGTATTTT
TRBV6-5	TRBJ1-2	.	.	CASRISRVQGGYTF	TGTGCCAGCAGAATAAGCAGGGTTCAGGGTGGCTACACCTTC
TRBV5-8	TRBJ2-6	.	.	CASSPGPGLGSWRANVLTF	TGTGCCAGCAGCCCTGGTCCGGGTCTCGGCAGTTGGAGGGCCAACGTCCTGACTTTC
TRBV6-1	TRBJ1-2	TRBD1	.	CASSGSRTGDGYTF	TGTGCCAGCAGTGGGTCCCGGACAGGGGACGGCTACACCTTC
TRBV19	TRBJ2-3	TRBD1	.	CASSPRTGAFTDTQYF	TGTGCCAGTAGTCCGCGGACAGGGGCATTCACAGATACGCAGTATTTT
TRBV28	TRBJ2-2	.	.	CASSLQGSNTGELFF	TGTGCCAGCAGTTTGCAGGGGTCGAACACCGGGGAGCTGTTTTTT
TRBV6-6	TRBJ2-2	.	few	CASSYLLTGELFF	TGTGCCAGCAGTTACTTACTCACCGGGGAGCTGTTTTTT
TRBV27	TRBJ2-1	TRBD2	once	CASRPSWIAGDYNEQFF	TGTGCCAGCAGGCCTTCTTGGATAGCGGGAGACTACAATGAGCAGTTCTTC
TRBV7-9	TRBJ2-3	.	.	CASTPVSDTQYF	TGTGCCAGCACCCCTGTCTCAGATACGCAGTATTTT
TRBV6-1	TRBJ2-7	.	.	CASRQAQDYEQYF	TGTGCCAGCAGGCAAGCCCAGGATTACGAGCAGTACTTC
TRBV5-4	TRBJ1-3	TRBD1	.	CASRPDRGRGNTIYF	TGTGCCAGCAGGCCTGACAGGGGGCGGGGAAACACCATATATTTT
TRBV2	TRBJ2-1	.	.	CASGGAVQAGNEQFF	TGTGCCAGCGGGGGGGCGGTCCAGGCCGGCAATGAGCAGTTCTTC
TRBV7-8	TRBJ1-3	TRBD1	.	CASSLPPGDRGSGNTIYF	TGTGCCAGCAGCTTACCGCCCGGCGACAGGGGGTCTGGAAACACCATATATTTT
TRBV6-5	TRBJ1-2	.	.	CASSYGQHYGYTF	TGTGCCAGCAGTTACGGACAGCACTATGGCTACACCTTC
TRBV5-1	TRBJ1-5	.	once	CASSRLFDLGESQHF	TGCGCCAGCAGCCGTTTGTTTGACCTCGGAGAGTCCCAGCATTTT
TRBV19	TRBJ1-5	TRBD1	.	CASSNDRALNQPQHF	TGTGCCAGTAGTAACGACAGGGCTCTCAATCAGCCCCAGCATTTT
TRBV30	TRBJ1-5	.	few	CAWSPGGDQPQHF	TGTGCCTGGAGCCCCGGAGGGGATCAGCCCCAGCATTTT
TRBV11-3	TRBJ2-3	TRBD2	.	CASSLMSGVTDTQYF	TGTGCCAGCAGCTTAATGAGCGGGGTCACAGATACGCAGTATTTT
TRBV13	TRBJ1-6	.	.	CASSLRGISSYNSPLHF	TGTGCCAGCAGCTTGAGAGGGATCAGCTCCTATAATTCACCCCTCCACTTT
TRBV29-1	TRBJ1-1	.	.	CSVEDRTEAFF	TGCAGCGTTGAAGATCGCACTGAAGCTTTCTTT
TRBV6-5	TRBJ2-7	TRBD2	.	CASGGEGQYF	TGTGCCAGCGGCGGGGAGGGGCAGTACTTC
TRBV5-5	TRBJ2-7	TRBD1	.	CASYRTGPNEQYF	TGTGCCAGCTACCGGACAGGGCCCAACGAGCAGTACTTC
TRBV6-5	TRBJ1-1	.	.	CASSPAFGADTEAFF	TGTGCCAGCAGTCCGGCGTTTGGGGCAGACACTGAAGCTTTCTTT
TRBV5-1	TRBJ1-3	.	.	CASSKETGNTIYF	TGCGCCAGCAGCAAAGAGACAGGAAACACCATATATTTT
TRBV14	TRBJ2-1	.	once	CASSPWGDIYNEQFF	TGTGCCAGCAGCCCCTGGGGCGACATTTACAATGAGCAGTTCTTC
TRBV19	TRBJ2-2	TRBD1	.	CASSTQGAHTGELFF	TGTGCCAGTAGTACCCAGGGGGCACACACCGGGGAGCTGTTTTTT
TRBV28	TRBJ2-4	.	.	CASSNKGGAAKNIQYF	TGTGCCAGCAGCAACAAGGGGGGGGCTGCCAAAAACATTCAGTACTTC
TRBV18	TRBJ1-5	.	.	CASSQGTLLISNQPQHF	TGTGCCAGCTCACAAGGGACATTACTTATTAGCAATCAGCCCCAGCATTTT
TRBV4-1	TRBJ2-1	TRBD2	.	CASSQVAGLAGDNEQFF	TGCGCCAGCAGCCAAGTAGCGGGACTAGCGGGAGACAATGAGCAGTTCTTC
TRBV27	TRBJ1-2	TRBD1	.	CASSIRDRDGYTF	TGTGCCAGCAGTATCCGGGACAGGGATGGCTACACCTTC
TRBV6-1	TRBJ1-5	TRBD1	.	CASSADRARGQPQHF	TGTGCCAGCAGTGCGGACAGGGCCAGAGGACAGCCCCAGCATTTT
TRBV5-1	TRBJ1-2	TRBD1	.	CASSPSTGGKNYGYTF	TGCGCCAGCAGCCCCTCGACAGGGGGCAAGAACTATGGCTACACCTTC
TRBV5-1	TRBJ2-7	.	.	CASGPTGGEQYF	TGCGCCAGTGGACCAACCGGGGGCGAGCAGTACTTC
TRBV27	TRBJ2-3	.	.	CASSPQGDTQYF	TGTGCCAGCAGTCCACAGGGAGATACGCAGTATTTT
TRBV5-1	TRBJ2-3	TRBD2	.	CASRTSGTGTDTQYF	TGCGCCAGCAGAACTAGCGGGACCGGCACAGATACGCAGTATTTT
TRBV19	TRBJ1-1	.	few	CASKLGGAEAFF	TGTGCCAGTAAACTAGGCGGCGCTGAAGCTTTCTTT
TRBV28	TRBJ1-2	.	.	CASRLGLTGRGGYTF	TGTGCCAGCAGACTCGGGCTAACAGGGCGGGGGGGCTACACCTTC
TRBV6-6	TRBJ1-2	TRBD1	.	CASSSTGVNYGYTF	TGTGCCAGCAGTTCGACAGGGGTTAACTATGGCTACACCTTC
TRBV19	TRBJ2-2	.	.	CASSTQGTTNTGELFF	TGTGCCAGTAGTACCCAGGGAACAACGAACACCGGGGAGCTGTTTTTT
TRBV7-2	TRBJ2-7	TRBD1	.	CASSLLADRVTEQYF	TGTGCCAGCAGCTTATTGGCGGACAGGGTTACCGAGCAGTACTTC
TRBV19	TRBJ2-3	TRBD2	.	CASSMGGRPQTDTQYF	TGTGCCAGTAGTATGGGCGGGAGGCCCCAGACAGATACGCAGTATTTT
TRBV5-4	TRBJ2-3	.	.	CASSSRQEADTQYF	TGTGCCAGCAGCTCCAGACAGGAGGCAGATACGCAGTATTTT
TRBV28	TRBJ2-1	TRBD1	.	CASSLPDRGTFF	TGTGCCAGCAGTTTACCGGACAGGGGTACGTTCTTC
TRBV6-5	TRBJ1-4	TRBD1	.	CASSYRGTGNEKLFF	TGTGCCAGCAGTTACCGCGGGACAGGGAACGAAAAACTGTTTTTT
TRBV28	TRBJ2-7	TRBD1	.	CASSFGTAAYEQYF	TGTGCCAGCAGTTTCGGGACAGCTGCCTACGAGCAGTACTTC
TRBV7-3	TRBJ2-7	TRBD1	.	CASTPSRGQGLHGGLEQYF	TGTGCCAGCACCCCCTCTCGGGGACAGGGTCTTCATGGGGGTCTCGAGCAGTACTTC
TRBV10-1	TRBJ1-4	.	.	CASSGGQREKLFF	TGCGCCAGCAGCGGCGGACAGCGGGAAAAACTGTTTTTT
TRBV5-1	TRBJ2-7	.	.	CASSLAGSEGYEQYF	TGCGCCAGCAGCTTGGCGGGCAGTGAGGGCTACGAGCAGTACTTC